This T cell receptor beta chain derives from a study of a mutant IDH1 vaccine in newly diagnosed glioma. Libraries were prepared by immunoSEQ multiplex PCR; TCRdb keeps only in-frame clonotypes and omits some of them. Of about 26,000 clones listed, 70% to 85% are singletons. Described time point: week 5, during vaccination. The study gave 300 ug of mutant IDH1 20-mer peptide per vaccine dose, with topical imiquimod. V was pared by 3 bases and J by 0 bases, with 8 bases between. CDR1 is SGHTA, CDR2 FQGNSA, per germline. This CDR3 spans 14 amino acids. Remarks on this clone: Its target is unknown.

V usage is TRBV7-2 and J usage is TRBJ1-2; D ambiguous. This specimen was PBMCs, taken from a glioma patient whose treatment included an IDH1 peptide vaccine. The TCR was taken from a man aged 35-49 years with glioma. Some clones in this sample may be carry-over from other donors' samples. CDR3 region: CASSFSSANYGYTF. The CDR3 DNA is TGTGCCAGCAGCTTCAGTAGTGCTAACTATGGCTACACCTTC. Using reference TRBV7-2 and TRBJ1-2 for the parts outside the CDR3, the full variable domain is GAGVSQSPSNKVTEKGKDVELRCDPISGHTALYWYRQSLGQGLEFLIYFQGNSAPDKSGLPSDRFSAERTGGSVSTLTIQRTQQEDSAVYLCASSFSSANYGYTFGSGTRLTVV.